Listed here are 26 T cell receptor beta chains from one sample, sequenced in a study of T cell repertoires in cytomegalovirus infection. These receptors have no identified antigens. Each CDR3 protein gets one entry after TCRdb re-called the reads with MiXCR. Among fewer than 1,000,000 distinct CDR3 sequences listed, about a third were seen once. The input for sequencing was cultured CD8+ T cells from PBMCs, taken from culture after CMV antigen stimulation. These TCRs come from a human donor in good health (CMV status not recorded). Some clones in this sample may be carry-over from other donors' samples.

This clonotype appeared a few times. V gene TRBV7-9 combines with J gene TRBJ1-2; D remains ambiguous. The V end lost 3 bases, the J end lost 13 bases, and 12 bases lay between the germline ends. Germline assignment: CDR1 SEHNR and CDR2 FQNEAQ (reference sequence). The CDR3 sequence is 11 residues long. CDR3 in DNA: TGTGCCAGCAGCTTCCTACCGACCTTCACCTTC. This codes for CASSFLPTFTF.

The rearrangement links TRBV2 to TRBJ2-3, with D hard to call. Per the germline V gene, CDR1 is SNHLY and CDR2 is FYNNEI. The CDR3 is 13 residues long. The V end lost 9 bases, the J end lost 5 bases, and 15 bases lay between the germline ends. In DNA, the CDR3 is TGTGCCAGGATTATTCTGGCGGAAGATACGCAGTATTTT. This encodes CARIILAEDTQYF.

This clonotype turned up a few times. This chain joins TRBV12-3 or TRBV12-4 and TRBJ1-2, with 10 positions matching TRBD1. Trimming at V came to 1 base and at J to 4 bases, leaving 3 bases not matched to a gene. This CDR3 region has 15 residues. CDR3 sequence reads: CASSLGGTGAYGYTF. The CDR3 nucleotides are TGTGCCAGCAGTTTAGGTGGGACAGGGGCCTATGGCTACACCTTC.

V is TRBV7-9 and J is TRBJ2-5, with 9 bases lining up with TRBD2. CDR1 and CDR2 from the germline V gene are SEHNR and FQNEAQ (reference sequence). Trimming at V came to 5 bases and at J to 7 bases, leaving 14 bases not matched to a gene. This CDR3 is built from 16 residues. The chain's CDR3 is CASSTHSGGGRLTQYF. Here the CDR3 DNA reads TGTGCCAGCAGCACCCATAGCGGGGGAGGTCGTTTGACCCAGTACTTC.

The chain links TRBV10-3 to TRBJ1-2; 8 bases agree with TRBD1. Germline assignment: CDR1 ENHRY and CDR2 SYGVKD. J was trimmed by 4 bases and V by 10 bases; bases with no gene match: 8. CDR3 size: 13 residues. The CDR3 sequence: CATVTGEGYGYTF. The DNA of the CDR3 is TGTGCCACTGTGACAGGGGAGGGCTATGGCTACACCTTC.

To note about this clonotype: Since a much larger clone is just one base distant, this may be a read error. The CDR3 sequence: CASNPGGTRTEAFF. The CDR3 nucleotides read TGTGCCAGTAACCCAGGGGGCACAAGAACTGAAGCTTTCTTT. V usage is TRBV19 and J usage is TRBJ1-1, with TRBD1 matching 8 bases. Looked up from germline, CDR1 is LNHDA and CDR2 is SQIVND (reference sequence). The J segment lost 5 bases and the V segment lost 7 bases, leaving 9 bases of the junction unmatched. The CDR3 spans 14 residues.

The rearrangement joins TRBV11-2 to TRBJ2-1; possibly TRBD1 or TRBD2 for D (5 bases each). CDR3 size: 15 residues. Trimming cost V 3 bases and J 9 bases, with 18 bases left between them. The germline CDR1 and CDR2 sequences are SGHAT and FQNNGV. For the CDR3, the DNA is TGTGCCAGCAGCTTTTTGGCGTCCGAGAGGGGTGAGCAGTTCTTC. Its translation is CASSFLASERGEQFF.

The chain employs TRBV6-1 and TRBJ2-7, with 7 bases aligning to TRBD1. This CDR3 comprises 14 residues. Trimming cost V 8 bases and J 4 bases; bases outside gene matches: 11. Germline lookup yields CDR1 MNHNS and CDR2 SASEGT. CDR3 bases: TGTGCCAGCGCGTCCCAAGAGGGGGCTTACGAGCAGTACGTC. Residues: CASASQEGAYEQYV.

The sample holds many counts of this clonotype. This chain links TRBV7-9 with TRBJ2-6; 7 bases align to TRBD1. After removal of 0 bases from V and 3 bases from J, the junction contained 11 bases not matched to a gene. The CDR3 is 19 residues long. The germline gives CDR1 SEHNR, CDR2 FQNEAQ (reference sequence). The CDR3 DNA sequence: TGTGCCAGCAGCTTAGCGGTCAGGGGGAGATTCGGTGGGGCCAACGTCCTGACTTTC. It translates to CASSLAVRGRFGGANVLTF.

There are a few counts of this clonotype. CDR3 residues: CASSYDPASGGAFRHNEQFF. The CDR3 DNA is TGTGCCAGCAGTTACGATCCTGCTAGCGGGGGGGCCTTTCGCCACAATGAGCAGTTCTTC. The chain carries TRBV6-2 or TRBV6-3 and TRBJ2-1, with 12 bases matching TRBD2. The CDR3 covers 20 residues. Germline CDR1 reads MNHEY; CDR2 reads SVGEGT. Unmatched junction bases numbered 16, after V lost 2 bases and J lost 5 bases.

The chain joins TRBV7-6 to TRBJ1-1, with a possible D match to TRBD1 (6 bases). Germline V CDR1 and CDR2: SGHVS, FNYEAQ. This CDR3 is built from 18 residues. The ends were cut back, 2 bases at V and 3 bases at J, with 22 bases in the middle. CDR3 nucleotides: TGTGCCAGCAGCTTAATCGCCAGGGGAGGGGGTTGGCACACTGAAGCTTTCTTT. It encodes CASSLIARGGGWHTEAFF.

The chain combines TRBV7-9 with TRBJ1-4, with unresolved D. The CDR3 runs to 15 residues. Trimming removed 5 bases from V and 8 bases from J, with 18 bases in between. The germline V gene has CDR1 SEHNR and CDR2 FQNEAQ (reference sequence). The CDR3 DNA reads as TGTGCCAGCAGCCCCCGTGCCAGAAGAACGGAAAAACTGTTTTTT. It is translated as CASSPRARRTEKLFF.

The genes are TRBV19 and TRBJ2-1; 11 bases match TRBD2. The V gene's germline CDR1 is LNHDA and CDR2 SQIVND (reference sequence). Trimming at V came to 4 bases and at J to 0 bases, leaving 8 bases not matched to a gene. There are 18 residues in the CDR3. CDR3 nucleotide sequence: TGTGCCAGTAGTAAGCTACTAGCGGGGGCTTCCTCCTACAATGAGCAGTTCTTC. Translating it yields CASSKLLAGASSYNEQFF.

This clonotype was picked up a small number of times. This rearrangement joins TRBV19 to TRBJ2-7; 8 nucleotides align to TRBD1. The length of the CDR3 is 15 residues. Trimming cost V 4 bases and J 7 bases; bases outside gene matches: 12. From germline, CDR1 is LNHDA and CDR2 SQIVND (reference sequence). CDR3 in DNA: TGTGCCAGTAGTAGTGGACAGGGATTTTGGCGGGAGCAGTACGTC. Amino acids: CASSSGQGFWREQYV.

A few counts support this clonotype. The J gene is TRBJ2-7, the V gene TRBV6-6; unclear D gene. CDR3 size: 11 residues. Trimming cost V 10 bases and J 7 bases, with 14 bases left between them. Per germline, CDR1 MNHNY and CDR2 SVGAGI (reference sequence). CDR3: CAIPDFREQYV. CDR3 coding DNA: TGTGCCATCCCCGATTTTCGGGAGCAGTACGTC.

This clonotype was counted only a few times. V and J are TRBV6-2 or TRBV6-3 and TRBJ2-7; maybe TRBD2 (6 bases). Germline CDR1 reads MNHEY; CDR2 reads SVGEGT. Trimming pared 2 bases from V and 6 bases from J, leaving 11 bases between. The CDR3 extends over 13 amino acids. The CDR3 here is CASSYHLGGEQYV. The CDR3 DNA follows: TGTGCCAGCAGTTACCACCTCGGGGGCGAGCAGTACGTC.

This clonotype was seen many times. V usage is TRBV5-1 and J usage is TRBJ2-3; D is possibly TRBD1 (5 bases). V was shortened by 0 bases and J by 2 bases, with 10 bases between the two germline ends. Germline V CDR1 and CDR2: SGHRS, YFSETQ. This CDR3 contains 15 residues. For the CDR3, the DNA is TGCGCCAGCAGCTTGGACAGGTCCCTCACAGATACGCAGTATTTT. This translates into CASSLDRSLTDTQYF.

This clonotype was recorded a few times. The chain uses TRBV7-6 and TRBJ1-3; 9 bases align to TRBD1. The germline V gene has CDR1 SGHVS and CDR2 FNYEAQ. There are 16 residues in the CDR3. The V gene end was trimmed by 2 bases and the J gene end by 3 bases; junction bases not matched to a gene: 5. The DNA for the CDR3 is TGTGCCAGCAGCTTAACCGGGACAGGGAATGGAAACACCATATATTTT. Its translation: CASSLTGTGNGNTIYF.

The V and J genes are TRBV7-4 and TRBJ2-7; a possible D gene is TRBD2 (6 bases). Germline V lookup: CDR1 SGHVT, CDR2 SQSDAQ. V was pared by 5 bases and J by 0 bases, with 14 bases between. The CDR3 consists of 15 residues. The chain's CDR3 is CASSRGAGSSYEQYF. The CDR3, as DNA: TGTGCCAGCAGCCGTGGGGCGGGGAGCTCCTACGAGCAGTACTTC.

The chain links TRBV3-1 to TRBJ2-1; D not resolved. CDR1 and CDR2 from the germline V gene are LGHDT and YNNKEL (reference sequence). The CDR3 has 15 amino acids. V lost 2 bases and J 0 bases, leaving 8 bases between the germline ends. CDR3 amino acids: CASSQHKDSYNEQFF. The CDR3 DNA is TGTGCCAGCAGCCAACACAAGGACTCCTACAATGAGCAGTTCTTC.

V gene TRBV28 combines with J gene TRBJ2-1; D is perhaps TRBD1 or TRBD2 (5 bases each). The length of the CDR3 is 16 residues. Trimming cost V 3 bases and J 1 base, with 13 bases left between them. Germline-derived CDR1 and CDR2 are MDHEN and SYDVKM. The DNA of the CDR3 is TGTGCCAGCAGTTTCGGGGCTGTTAGGTCCTACAATGAGCAGTTCTTC. This translates into CASSFGAVRSYNEQFF.

V is TRBV7-8 and J is TRBJ2-7; D unresolved. The V and J ends lost 2 bases and 0 bases respectively, with 11 bases between them. This CDR3 spans 15 amino acids. CDR1 and CDR2 (germline): SGHVS, FQNEAQ. The CDR3 coding sequence is TGTGCCAGCAGCTTAAGGGTTAGAGGCTCCTACGAGCAGTACTTC. Amino acid sequence: CASSLRVRGSYEQYF.

This clonotype turned up a few times. CDR3 residues: CASCGTVEQFF. The CDR3 DNA reads TGTGCCAGCTGTGGGACTGTTGAGCAGTTCTTC. This chain uses TRBV5-5 with TRBJ2-1, with D perhaps TRBD2 (6 bases). Trimming stripped 7 bases from V and 9 bases from J, with 11 bases between. From germline, CDR1 is SGHKS and CDR2 YYEKEE (reference sequence). This CDR3 spans 11 amino acids.

This chain joins TRBV25-1 and TRBJ2-7; D call uncertain. This CDR3 has 13 residues. The V gene lost 2 bases and the J gene lost 6 bases, with 11 bases spanning the gap. Germline loops: CDR1 MGHDK, CDR2 SYGVNS. The CDR3 coding sequence is TGTGCCAGCAGTGAAGTTCTAAGTACCGAGCAGTACTTC. Its translation is CASSEVLSTEQYF.

The V call is TRBV5-5, the J call TRBJ1-5, with 8 bases aligning to TRBD1. CDR1 and CDR2 (germline): SGHKS, YYEKEE (reference sequence). CDR3 length: 15 residues. Losses at the gene ends were 5 bases for V and 6 bases for J; bases not matched to a gene: 10. This chain's CDR3 is CASSTDRGQGQPQHF. The CDR3 nucleotides read TGTGCCAGCAGTACTGACAGGGGCCAAGGTCAGCCCCAGCATTTT.

This clonotype was recorded a few times. The V and J genes are TRBV4-1 and TRBJ2-1; TRBD2 aligns across 7 bases. The CDR3 consists of 13 residues. V gave up 3 bases and J gave up 10 bases; unmatched junction bases: 6. Germline V gene data show CDR1 as MGHRA and CDR2 as YSYEKL. CDR3 nucleotides: TGCGCCAGCAGCCAGGTCAGGGAGGGAGAGCAGTTCTTC. This codes for CASSQVREGEQFF.